These 19 T cell receptor beta chains were all obtained from the same sample, sequenced in a study of Graves' ophthalmopathy and Graves' hyperthyroidism. Amplification of the TCR beta CDR3 regions used RNA transcripts (as template). Amplification began with first-round RT-PCR using HTBI primers, then second-round multiplex PCR was performed. TCRdb itself ran the multiplex PCR reads through MiXCR, one entry per CDR3 protein. The sample has over 650,000 distinct CDR3 sequences; 35% to 45% are singletons. What was sequenced was peripheral blood. The receptors here all came from an adult man with Graves' ophthalmopathy.

This clonotype was seen more than once but under ten times. CDR3 sequence reads: CASALRQGTEAFF. In DNA, the CDR3 is TGTGCCAGCGCGCTGAGACAGGGCACTGAAGCTTTCTTT. The chain uses TRBV6-6 and TRBJ1-1; TRBD1 matches 7 bases. The CDR3 runs to 13 residues. Germline CDR1 and CDR2: MNHNY and SVGAGI (reference sequence). J gave up 4 bases and V 8 bases, and 7 bases lay outside the gene matches.

This clonotype was observed many times. The CDR3 nucleotides are TGTGCCAGCAGCTTCAACAGGGTGGGGGGAAACACCATATATTTT. This translates into CASSFNRVGGNTIYF. The gene calls are TRBV7-2 and TRBJ1-3, with D possibly being TRBD1 (6 bases). The CDR3 consists of 15 residues. V was shortened by 3 bases and J by 4 bases, with 13 bases between the two germline ends. In germline, CDR1 is SGHTA, CDR2 FQGNSA.

CDR3 loop: CASSYGQGGNEQFF. DNA of the CDR3: TGTGCCAGCAGTTACGGACAGGGTGGAAATGAGCAGTTCTTC. The V gene is TRBV6-1, the J gene TRBJ2-1; 8 nucleotides agree with TRBD1. Per the germline V gene, CDR1 is MNHNS and CDR2 is SASEGT. The CDR3 length is 14 residues. Losses at the gene ends were 5 bases for V and 7 bases for J; bases not matched to a gene: 7.

This clonotype occurred many times. The junction departs from the called germline gene at one end, perhaps through a read error. The chain uses TRBV5-1 and TRBJ1-1; D call uncertain. Germline V CDR1 and CDR2: SGHRS, YFSETQ. This CDR3 spans 13 amino acids. This chain's CDR3 is CASSSRGDTEAFF. Here the CDR3 DNA reads TGTGCCAGTAGCTCACGCGGGGACACTGAAGCTTTCTTT.

V usage is TRBV24-1 and J usage is TRBJ1-5; unclear D gene. The CDR3 contains 16 residues. The germline V and J ends were trimmed by 11 bases and 0 bases, with 19 bases remaining between them. The germline V gene has CDR1 KGHDR and CDR2 SFDVKD. In nucleotides, the CDR3 is TGTGCCAGCAGGCTATCTCTGGCCGGTAGCAATCAGCCCCAGCATTTT. This gives the protein CASRLSLAGSNQPQHF.

This clonotype is a singleton in its sample. At one boundary the junction diverges from the germline segment, which might be a read error. The gene calls are TRBV19 and TRBJ2-6; 7 nucleotides agree with TRBD1. The V gene's germline CDR1 is LNHDA and CDR2 SQIVND (reference sequence). This CDR3 is 13 amino acids long. The CDR3 nucleotides are TGTGCCAGTAGTGGCTCAGGGGGCAACGTCCTGACTTTC. Its protein product is CASSGSGGNVLTF.

This clonotype was seen at least ten times. Written as DNA, the CDR3 is TGCAGTGCTAGTTTTGGGAACGAGTTGTACTTC. Protein product: CSASFGNELYF. The chain employs TRBV20-1 and TRBJ2-7, with D unclear. The CDR3 length is 11 residues. V shed 3 bases and J shed 12 bases, with 15 bases lying between them. CDR1 is DFQATT, CDR2 SNEGSKA, per germline (reference sequence).

This clonotype was picked up a small number of times. A read error may account for a junction end that differs from germline. This chain connects TRBV10-3 to TRBJ2-5; 12 positions agree with TRBD2. The germline V gene has CDR1 ENHRY and CDR2 SYGVKD. This CDR3 spans 15 amino acids. The CDR3 is CASSEASGGAETQYF. DNA for the CDR3: TGTGCCAGCAGTGAAGCTAGCGGGGGGGCGGAGACCCAGTACTTC.

This clonotype was counted between two and nine times. The chain combines TRBV7-8 with TRBJ1-4; a weak D match, TRBD1 (5 bases). V dropped 3 bases and J dropped 7 bases, with 15 bases sitting between them. Germline-derived CDR1 and CDR2 are SGHVS and FQNEAQ. The CDR3 has 15 amino acids. DNA for the CDR3: TGTGCCAGCAGCTTCTTAGAGGGGACCAGTGAAAAACTGTTTTTT. Translation: CASSFLEGTSEKLFF.

This clonotype was seen more than once but under ten times. The chain links TRBV12-3 or TRBV12-4 to TRBJ1-2, with TRBD1 matching over 7 bases. The CDR3 consists of 14 residues. With 4 bases clipped from V and 5 bases from J, the junction kept 7 bases outside the gene matches. Written as DNA, the CDR3 is TGTGCCAGCAGTTCCGACAGGGCGACATATGGCTACACCTTC. The encoded protein is CASSSDRATYGYTF.

This clonotype was detected ten times or more. This chain links TRBV10-3 with TRBJ1-2; D remains ambiguous. Germline CDR1 is ENHRY and CDR2 is SYGVKD. V was clipped by 0 bases and J by 1 base, with 9 bases between them. The CDR3 is 15 amino acids. The CDR3 region has the DNA TGTGCCATCAGTGAGTCGGACGGTCTTAACTATGGCTACACCTTC. Protein product: CAISESDGLNYGYTF.

This clonotype was counted many times. This sequence joins TRBV7-8 and TRBJ2-7, with 8 positions matching TRBD1. V dropped 5 bases and J dropped 6; count of bases not matched to a gene: 6. Germline V lookup: CDR1 SGHVS, CDR2 FQNEAQ. The CDR3 has 13 amino acids. The CDR3 reads CASSPDRAAEQYF. CDR3 sequence (DNA): TGTGCCAGCAGCCCGGACAGGGCGGCCGAGCAGTACTTC.

This clonotype appeared many times. The gene calls are TRBV20-1 and TRBJ1-5, with TRBD1 matching 7 bases. The junction had 16 bases not matched to a gene; V was cut back by 3 bases and J by 2 bases. The CDR3 covers 18 residues. Germline CDR1 DFQATT, CDR2 SNEGSKA (reference sequence). The CDR3 reads CSASPDREGALGNQPQHF. DNA of the CDR3: TGCAGTGCTAGCCCCGACAGGGAAGGTGCCTTAGGCAATCAGCCCCAGCATTTT.

Concerning this clonotype itself: A read error may be the cause here, since a much bigger clone is one base away. V gene TRBV19 combines with J gene TRBJ1-3, with D hard to call. There are 16 residues in the CDR3. CDR1 and CDR2 from the germline V gene are LNHDA and SQIVND (reference sequence). V shed 5 bases and J shed 2 bases, with 16 bases lying between them. CDR3 protein: CASSRREILPGNTIYF. The CDR3 nucleotides read TGTGCCAGTAGTCGGCGAGAGATACTCCCTGGAAACACCATATATTTT.

This clonotype occurred many times. V is TRBV7-3 and J is TRBJ2-2; D tentatively fits TRBD1 or TRBD2 (5 bases each). Germline CDR1 reads SGHTA; CDR2 reads FQGTGA. V was shortened by 7 bases and J by 6 bases, with 9 bases between the two germline ends. This CDR3 contains 12 residues. As DNA, the CDR3 is TGTGCCAGCAACATGGGGGCCGGGGAGCTGTTTTTT. This sequence encodes CASNMGAGELFF.

The V call is TRBV9, the J call TRBJ2-7, with 11 positions matching TRBD1. V trimming: 5 bases; J trimming: 1 base; junction bases outside the gene matches: 11. The germline V gene encodes CDR1 SGDLS and CDR2 YYNGEE. The CDR3 loop spans 17 amino acids. CDR3: CASSEPLDRGRSYEQYF. The CDR3, as DNA: TGTGCCAGCAGTGAACCACTGGACAGGGGGCGATCCTACGAGCAGTACTTC. The full variable domain, completed using reference TRBV9 and TRBJ2-7, is DSGVTQTPKHLITATGQRVTLRCSPRSGDLSVYWYQQSLDQGLQFLIQYYNGEERAKGNILERFSAQQFPDLHSELNLSSLELGDSALYFCASSEPLDRGRSYEQYFGPGTRLTVT.

This chain joins TRBV7-8 and TRBJ2-5; D might be TRBD1 (7 bases). Germline values: CDR1 SGHVS, CDR2 FQNEAQ. Trimming took off 8 bases at V and 3 bases at J, with 16 bases between the two ends. The CDR3 loop spans 14 amino acids. CDR3 residues: CASVATGEEETQYF. The CDR3 DNA reads TGTGCCAGCGTTGCAACAGGGGAGGAAGAGACCCAGTACTTC.

In the case of this clonotype: This may be a read error, as it is one base from a much larger clone. In this CDR3 the conserved last residue, phenylalanine or tryptophan, is missing, so a read error is likely. V usage is TRBV12-3 or TRBV12-4 and J usage is TRBJ1-2; D perhaps matches TRBD1 (5 bases). There are 15 residues in the CDR3. In nucleotides, the CDR3 is TGTGCTAGTGGTCACGGGACCGTTGGGGCGGCTGGCTACACCCTC. As protein: CASGHGTVGAAGYTL.

The V call is TRBV14, the J call TRBJ2-6, with D possibly being TRBD1 (5 bases). Germline V CDR1 and CDR2: SGHDN, FVKESK. The CDR3 contains 17 residues. The V and J ends lost 11 bases and 0 bases respectively, with 20 bases between them. CDR3 nucleotides: TGTGCCTGGGCCCCAACAGGACCACACTCTGGGGCCAACGTCCTGACTTTC. It yields the protein CAWAPTGPHSGANVLTF.